These 7 T cell receptor beta chains share one sample of origin, sequenced in a study of PD-1 blockade in mismatch repair-deficient tumors. TCRdb keeps only in-frame clones here, not all; method: immunoSEQ multiplex PCR. The table records some 130,000 clones, more than 70% of them present only once. The source was peripheral blood, collected approximately 72 weeks after starting pembrolizumab. Source of these receptors: an adult with mismatch repair-deficient cancer.

This chain uses TRBV14 with TRBJ2-5; no reliable D call. CDR1 and CDR2 (germline): SGHDN, FVKESK. Between the trimmed V and J ends, which lost 3 bases and 1 base, there was a span of 3 bases. This CDR3 spans 12 amino acids. The CDR3 nucleotides read TGTGCCAGCAGCCACCTCCAAGAGACCCAGTACTTC. Translated, it gives CASSHLQETQYF.

This chain joins TRBV19 and TRBJ2-5; no reliable D call. The CDR3 is 15 amino acids. Per germline, CDR1 LNHDA and CDR2 SQIVND (reference sequence). Trimming removed 5 bases at V and 1 base at J, with 14 bases between. For the CDR3, the DNA is TGTGCCAGTAGTGTTCCTACAGCGATCCAAGAGACCCAGTACTTC. Translated: CASSVPTAIQETQYF.

The table lists this clone with a few counts. This rearrangement joins TRBV5-1 to TRBJ2-7; D not certain. The length of the CDR3 is 14 residues. CDR1 SGHRS and CDR2 YFSETQ come from the germline V gene. V was trimmed by 4 bases and J by 3 bases, leaving 14 bases between them. CDR3 loop: CASSRTGRHYEQYF. For the CDR3, the DNA is TGCGCCAGCAGCCGCACCGGACGGCACTACGAGCAGTACTTC.

This chain links TRBV6-6 with TRBJ2-7; D might be TRBD1 (6 bases). The ends were cut back, 0 bases at V and 5 bases at J, with 17 bases in the middle. The germline V gene encodes CDR1 MNHNY and CDR2 SVGAGI (reference sequence). This CDR3 has 16 amino acids. CDR3: CASSYSSASGVHEQYF. CDR3 DNA sequence: TGTGCCAGCAGTTACTCGAGTGCGTCAGGGGTGCACGAGCAGTACTTC.

The rearrangement uses TRBV4-2 and TRBJ2-5; D may correspond to TRBD1 or TRBD2 (5 bases each). There are 17 residues in the CDR3. Trimming took 3 bases from V and 5 from J, leaving 22 bases between them. Germline assignment: CDR1 LGHNA and CDR2 YNFKEQ. CDR3 in amino acids: CASSQSIGAGRAETQYF. DNA of the CDR3: TGTGCCAGCAGCCAGTCAATAGGGGCAGGGAGAGCGGAGACCCAGTACTTC.

The V gene is TRBV6-6, the J gene TRBJ2-7; TRBD1 matches 9 bases. This CDR3 is 13 amino acids long. Losses at the gene ends were 4 bases for V and 7 bases for J; bases not matched to a gene: 5. Germline V gene data show CDR1 as MNHNY and CDR2 as SVGAGI (reference sequence). This CDR3 is CASSSGQGSEQYF. The CDR3 coding sequence is TGTGCCAGCAGTTCCGGACAGGGGTCTGAGCAGTACTTC.

The chain links TRBV29-1 to TRBJ2-5; TRBD2 might be the D (6 bases). Germline V gives CDR1 SQVTM, CDR2 ANQGSEA. The CDR3 consists of 14 residues. V was trimmed by 4 bases and J by 4 bases, leaving 16 bases between them. CDR3 sequence reads: CSVVGGKVAETQYF. The CDR3 DNA sequence: TGCAGCGTTGTTGGGGGGAAGGTAGCAGAGACCCAGTACTTC.